The source of this T cell receptor (beta chain) is a study of blood T cell repertoires in COVID-19. Assay: immunoSEQ multiplex PCR; the TCRdb copy retains only in-frame clones and omits some. The sample records approximately 300,000 clones, about nine tenths being singletons. CDR1 GTSNPN and CDR2 SVGIG come from the germline V gene (reference sequence). This CDR3 spans 14 amino acids. The V gene lost 5 bases and the J gene lost 1 base, with 12 bases spanning the gap. The gene calls are TRBV30 and TRBJ1-3; D is unclear. The sequenced material came from peripheral blood. The clonotype originates from a woman aged 50 to 65 who had recovered from COVID-19. CDR3 DNA: TGTGCCTGGGGGTTGACGGGGTCTGGAAACACCATATATTTT. Protein: CAWGLTGSGNTIYF.